This TCR beta chain stems from a study of T cell responses to AZD1222 COVID-19 vaccine. On the study more broadly: Whether given at about 4 or about 12 weeks, second doses were pooled.

Study-wide results and caveats: AZD1222 recipients seropositive at baseline numbered only five to seven. Reportedly, nearly half of unique spike TCRs recognized epitopes outside B.1.351/B.1.1.7 mutations.

The CDR3 consists of 15 residues. The germline CDR1 and CDR2 sequences are SGHTA and FQGNSA. The V end lost 4 bases, the J end lost 0 bases, and 10 bases lay between the germline ends. On this clone: The antigen remains undetermined.

Sequencing was performed with immunoSEQ multiplex PCR; in TCRdb, only in-frame clones are kept and a portion is missing. The sample carries about 130,000 clones, 86% recorded once. The chain is built from TRBV7-2 and TRBJ2-1; perhaps TRBD1 as D (5 bases). The source is an adult in good health. The sample in question was peripheral blood, obtained on day 0 of AZD1222 vaccination. The CDR3 loop is CASSSTGPSYNEQFF. CDR3 nucleotide sequence: TGTGCCAGCAGCTCTACAGGTCCCTCCTACAATGAGCAGTTCTTC.